A single sample is the source of the 25 T cell receptor beta chains below, sequenced in a study of blood T cell repertoires in COVID-19 (TCRdb year 2020). Libraries were made using the immunoSEQ multiplex PCR assay. TCRdb obtained this table from immuneACCESS and retained in-frame rearrangements with V and J assigned. These tables miss some clones; where compared with another copy, unresolved V genes account for less than half of the shortfall, and the remainder is unexplained. The sample table records 60,000 to 85,000 clones; 75% to 85% of these occur just once. The ten largest make up around a sixth of the sample. The sample was peripheral blood. Every receptor here comes from a man aged 70-80 years who had recovered from COVID-19.

The chain couples TRBV11-3 to TRBJ2-7, with D perhaps TRBD1 (5 bases). CDR3 size: 16 residues. CDR1 SGHNT and CDR2 YENEEA come from the germline V gene. The V and J ends lost 5 bases and 6 bases respectively, with 23 bases between them. This CDR3 is CASSHNRGTSPSEQYF. CDR3 DNA: TGTGCCAGCAGCCATAATAGGGGTACCTCCCCTAGCGAGCAGTACTTC.

This sequence joins TRBV28 and TRBJ2-7; TRBD2 is a possible D gene (6 bases). Trimming stripped 7 bases from V and 2 bases from J, with 18 bases between. The CDR3 spans 15 residues. The germline V gene encodes CDR1 MDHEN and CDR2 SYDVKM. The CDR3 loop reads CASTILAGRTYEQYF. The CDR3 DNA sequence: TGTGCCAGCACCATCCTGGCGGGGAGGACCTACGAGCAGTACTTC.

The chain combines TRBV30 with TRBJ1-6; the D is unclear. The CDR3 contains 14 residues. Deletions cut 4 bases from V and 8 bases from J, with 15 bases between. Germline CDR1 is GTSNPN and CDR2 is SVGIG (reference sequence). CDR3 region: CAWTKPPKYSPLHF. CDR3 in DNA: TGTGCCTGGACAAAGCCACCGAAATATTCACCCCTCCACTTT.

This sequence joins TRBV20-1 and TRBJ2-5; no firm D call. The CDR3 is 11 amino acids. CDR1 and CDR2 (germline): DFQATT, SNEGSKA (reference sequence). Between the trimmed V and J ends, which lost 6 bases and 7 bases, there was a span of 12 bases. CDR3 nucleotides: TGCAGTGCCAAACTTGAGCGGACCCAGTACTTC. Translation gives CSAKLERTQYF.

The chain has TRBV10-3 and TRBJ1-2, with D perhaps TRBD1 (5 bases). CDR1 is ENHRY, CDR2 SYGVKD, per germline. Trimming took 5 bases from V and 3 from J, leaving 16 bases between them. The CDR3 covers 15 residues. Written as DNA, the CDR3 is TGTGCCATCAGTAGGGGTTTAGCTATGGACTATGGCTACACCTTC. The encoded protein is CAISRGLAMDYGYTF.

The chain couples TRBV5-5 to TRBJ1-2; 7 nucleotides match TRBD1. The CDR3 runs 12 residues. Germline CDR1 SGHKS, CDR2 YYEKEE (reference sequence). Losses at the gene ends were 4 bases for V and 8 bases for J; bases not matched to a gene: 5. The CDR3 protein is CASSTGQVGYTF. The DNA of the CDR3 is TGTGCCAGCAGCACTGGACAGGTGGGCTACACCTTC.

This chain joins TRBV7-9 and TRBJ2-4; no firm D call. Germline V CDR1 and CDR2: SEHNR, FQNEAQ (reference sequence). The CDR3 extends over 18 amino acids. The V end lost 4 bases, the J end lost 0 bases, and 19 bases lay between the germline ends. CDR3 sequence: CASSSRGDPTLAKNIQYF. CDR3 DNA sequence: TGTGCCAGCAGCTCCAGAGGAGATCCTACCTTAGCCAAAAACATTCAGTACTTC. The full variable domain, completed using reference TRBV7-9 and TRBJ2-4, is DTGVSQNPRHKITKRGQNVTFRCDPISEHNRLYWYRQTLGQGPEFLTYFQNEAQLEKSRLLSDRFSAERPKGSFSTLEIQRTEQGDSAMYLCASSSRGDPTLAKNIQYFGAGTRLSVL.

This rearrangement joins TRBV2 to TRBJ1-6; maybe TRBD1 (6 bases). Germline V lookup: CDR1 SNHLY, CDR2 FYNNEI. The V end lost 7 bases, the J end lost 10 bases, and 14 bases lay between the germline ends. The CDR3 runs 13 residues. CDR3 coding DNA: TGTGCCAGCAAAGGGACACAACTATCACCCCTCCACTTT. Protein sequence: CASKGTQLSPLHF.

The count of this clone is one. The genes are TRBV4-1 and TRBJ1-1; the D gene is possibly TRBD1 (5 bases). V was trimmed by 4 bases and J by 5 bases, leaving 17 bases between them. This CDR3 is built from 15 residues. CDR1 MGHRA and CDR2 YSYEKL come from the germline V gene. The CDR3 is CASSRGTGRRTEAFF. CDR3 DNA: TGCGCCAGCAGCCGCGGGACGGGGCGTCGTACTGAAGCTTTCTTT.

This clone was seen many times. The V gene is TRBV6-2 or TRBV6-3, the J gene TRBJ1-1; no reliable D call. The germline gives CDR1 MNHEY, CDR2 SVGEGT. The CDR3 length is 14 residues. V lost 4 bases and J lost 0, with 9 bases in between. The CDR3 sequence: CASSFGYMNTEAFF. In nucleotides, the CDR3 is TGTGCCAGCAGTTTCGGGTACATGAACACTGAAGCTTTCTTT.

This clone was seen more than once but under ten times. The chain couples TRBV9 to TRBJ2-3, with D unclear. Germline lookup yields CDR1 SGDLS and CDR2 YYNGEE. There are 13 residues in the CDR3. V lost 0 bases and J 2 bases, leaving 4 bases between the germline ends. The CDR3 DNA reads as TGTGCCAGCAGCGTAGTCTCCACAGATACGCAGTATTTT. It encodes CASSVVSTDTQYF.

This chain joins TRBV3-1 (or the pseudogene TRBV3-2) and TRBJ2-1; D gene uncertain. Between the trimmed V and J ends, which lost 1 base and 9 bases, there was a span of 4 bases. Germline CDR1 and CDR2: LGHDT and YNNKEL (reference sequence). CDR3 length: 11 residues. For the CDR3, the DNA is TGTGCCAGCAGCCAAGCGGGTGAGCAGTTCTTC. As protein: CASSQAGEQFF.

This chain joins TRBV6-1 and TRBJ2-1; D possibly corresponds to TRBD2 (5 bases). CDR1 and CDR2 from the germline V gene are MNHNS and SASEGT. This CDR3 comprises 14 residues. The germline V and J ends were trimmed by 2 bases and 3 bases, with 8 bases remaining between them. The CDR3 loop is CASSEQRGYNEQFF. The CDR3 coding sequence is TGTGCCAGCAGTGAACAACGGGGCTACAATGAGCAGTTCTTC.

This chain connects TRBV6-6 to TRBJ2-5; possibly TRBD1 for D (8 bases). Germline assignment: CDR1 MNHNY and CDR2 SVGAGI (reference sequence). This CDR3 contains 13 residues. Trimming took off 6 bases at V and 4 bases at J, with 12 bases between the two ends. CDR3 in DNA: TGTGCCAGCAGGACAGGGGAGGGAGAGACCCAGTACTTC. Protein product: CASRTGEGETQYF.

The sample holds a few counts of this clone. The chain joins TRBV20-1 to TRBJ2-1; TRBD2 matches at 12 bases. Germline CDR1 DFQATT, CDR2 SNEGSKA (reference sequence). The V and J ends lost 3 bases and 4 bases, in that order; junction bases with no gene match: 4. The CDR3 loop spans 15 amino acids. DNA of the CDR3: TGCAGTGCTAGTCCTAGCGGGGGGGGTTACAATGAGCAGTTCTTC. Translation gives CSASPSGGGYNEQFF.

The gene calls are TRBV27 and TRBJ2-1, with 9 bases identical to TRBD1. The CDR3 runs 15 residues. Germline lookup yields CDR1 MNHEY and CDR2 SMNVEV (reference sequence). J was trimmed by 4 bases and V by 5 bases; bases with no gene match: 6. CDR3 sequence (DNA): TGTGCCAGCAGTCGCGGGGACAGGGTTTACAATGAGCAGTTCTTC. It yields the protein CASSRGDRVYNEQFF.

The rearrangement joins TRBV7-9 to TRBJ2-7; 8 nucleotides align to TRBD2. The CDR3 spans 14 residues. The ends lost 2 bases at V and 4 bases at J; junction bases unmatched: 4. The germline V gene has CDR1 SEHNR and CDR2 FQNEAQ (reference sequence). For the CDR3, the DNA is TGTGCCAGCAGCTTAACCCGGGGGGGATACGAGCAGTACTTC. This encodes CASSLTRGGYEQYF.

The chain carries TRBV6-2 or TRBV6-3 and TRBJ1-5, with 8 nucleotides matching TRBD1. Unmatched junction bases numbered 9, after V lost 0 bases and J lost 2 bases. Germline V lookup: CDR1 MNHEY, CDR2 SVGEGT. The length of the CDR3 is 18 residues. In DNA form, the CDR3 reads TGTGCCAGCAGTTACTCGAATCCAGGGGGCTCCGGCAATCAGCCCCAGCATTTT. Translation: CASSYSNPGGSGNQPQHF.

The chain is built from TRBV6-2 or TRBV6-3 and TRBJ2-1; TRBD2 aligns across 7 bases. Trimming at V came to 4 bases and at J to 7 bases, leaving 10 bases not matched to a gene. CDR1 is MNHEY and CDR2 is SVGEGT in the germline V gene. The CDR3 spans 15 residues. CDR3 coding DNA: TGTGCCAGCAGTTCTTTCACGGGAGGCGGAAATGAGCAGTTCTTC. Amino acid sequence: CASSSFTGGGNEQFF.

The rearrangement joins TRBV20-1 to TRBJ1-4; 7 nucleotides align to TRBD1. V lost 6 bases to trimming and J lost 8 bases; unmatched junction nucleotides: 9. The CDR3 contains 13 residues. Germline CDR1 and CDR2: DFQATT and SNEGSKA (reference sequence). This CDR3 is CSASTGVGEKLFF. Here the CDR3 DNA reads TGCAGTGCCAGTACAGGGGTAGGGGAAAAACTGTTTTTT.

The table lists this clone with a few counts. The rearrangement uses TRBV7-7 and TRBJ1-1, with unresolved D. Germline V CDR1 and CDR2: SSHAT, FNYEAQ (reference sequence). The CDR3 runs 13 residues. V was pared by 3 bases and J by 1 base, with 6 bases between. The CDR3 loop reads CASSFSENTEAFF. The CDR3 DNA is TGTGCCAGCAGCTTTTCAGAGAACACTGAAGCTTTCTTT.

This sequence joins TRBV7-8 and TRBJ1-6; no clear D gene. V shed 3 bases and J shed 9 bases, with 12 bases lying between them. This CDR3 comprises 14 residues. Germline CDR1 reads SGHVS; CDR2 reads FQNEAQ. The CDR3 region is CASSFRELLSPLHF. The DNA of the CDR3 is TGTGCCAGCAGCTTCCGGGAGCTCCTTTCACCCCTCCACTTT.

The chain combines TRBV4-1 with TRBJ2-7; D not resolved. V was cut by 0 bases and J by 0 bases, with 6 bases left in between. The CDR3 contains 14 residues. From germline, CDR1 is MGHRA and CDR2 YSYEKL. The CDR3 coding sequence is TGCGCCAGCAGCCAAGACACGGTCTCCTACGAGCAGTACTTC. Its translation: CASSQDTVSYEQYF.

V usage is TRBV3-1 (or the pseudogene TRBV3-2) and J usage is TRBJ1-1, with TRBD1 identical over 8 bases. The CDR3 runs to 16 residues. V shed 4 bases and J 4 bases; nucleotides not matched to a gene: 11. Germline-derived CDR1 and CDR2 are LGHDT and YNNKEL (reference sequence). The CDR3 coding sequence is TGTGCCAGCAGCCCCACGGACAGGGCGATCGGCACTGAAGCTTTCTTT. Its translation is CASSPTDRAIGTEAFF.

The genes are TRBV18 and TRBJ1-6; 9 bases line up with TRBD1. The germline V gene encodes CDR1 KGHSH and CDR2 LQKENI. This CDR3 is 15 amino acids long. V gave up 2 bases and J gave up 5 bases; unmatched junction bases: 1. CDR3 in amino acids: CASSPGTGNNSPLHF. The CDR3 nucleotides are TGTGCCAGCTCACCAGGGACAGGGAATAATTCACCCCTCCACTTT.